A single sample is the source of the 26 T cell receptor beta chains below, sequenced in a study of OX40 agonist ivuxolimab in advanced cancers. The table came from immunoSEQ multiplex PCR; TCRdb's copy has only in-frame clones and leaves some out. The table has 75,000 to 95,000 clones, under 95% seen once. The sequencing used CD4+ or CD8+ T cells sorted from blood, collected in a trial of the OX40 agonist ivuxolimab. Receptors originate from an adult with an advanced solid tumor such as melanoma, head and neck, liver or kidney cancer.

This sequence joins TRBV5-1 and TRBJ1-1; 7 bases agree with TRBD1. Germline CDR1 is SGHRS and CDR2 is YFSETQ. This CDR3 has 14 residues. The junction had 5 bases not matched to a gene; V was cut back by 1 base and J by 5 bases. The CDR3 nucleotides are TGCGCCAGCAGCTTGCAGGGGGTTAGTACTGAAGCTTTCTTT. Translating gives CASSLQGVSTEAFF.

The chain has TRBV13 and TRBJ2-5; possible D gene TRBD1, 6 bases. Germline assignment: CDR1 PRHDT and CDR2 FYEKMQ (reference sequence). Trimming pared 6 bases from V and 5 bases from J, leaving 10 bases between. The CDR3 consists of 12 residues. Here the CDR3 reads CASRGASETQYF. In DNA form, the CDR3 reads TGTGCCAGCAGGGGGGCCAGCGAGACCCAGTACTTC.

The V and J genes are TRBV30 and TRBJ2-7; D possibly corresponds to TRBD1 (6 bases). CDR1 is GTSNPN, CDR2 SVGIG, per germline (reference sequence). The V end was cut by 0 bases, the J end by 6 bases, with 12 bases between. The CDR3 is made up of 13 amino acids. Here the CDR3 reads CAWSVSWGREQYF. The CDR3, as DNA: TGTGCCTGGAGTGTGAGTTGGGGGCGCGAGCAGTACTTC.

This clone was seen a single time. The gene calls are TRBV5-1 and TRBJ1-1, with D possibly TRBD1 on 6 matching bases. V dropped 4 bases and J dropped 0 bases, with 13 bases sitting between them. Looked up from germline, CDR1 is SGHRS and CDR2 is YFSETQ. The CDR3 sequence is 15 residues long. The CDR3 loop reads CASSGRGGMNTEAFF. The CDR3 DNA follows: TGCGCCAGCAGCGGCAGGGGCGGTATGAACACTGAAGCTTTCTTT.

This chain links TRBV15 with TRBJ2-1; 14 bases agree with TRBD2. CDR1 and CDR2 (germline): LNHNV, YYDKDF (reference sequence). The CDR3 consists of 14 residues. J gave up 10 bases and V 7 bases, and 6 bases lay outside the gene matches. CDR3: CATTGTSGSGEQFF. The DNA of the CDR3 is TGTGCCACCACCGGGACTAGCGGGAGCGGAGAGCAGTTCTTC.

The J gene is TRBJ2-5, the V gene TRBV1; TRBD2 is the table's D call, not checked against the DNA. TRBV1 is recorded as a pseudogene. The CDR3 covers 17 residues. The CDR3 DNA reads TGCACCAGCAGCCAAGATCTTGGGACTAGCGGGACCAAGACCCAGTACTTC. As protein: CTSSQDLGTSGTKTQYF.

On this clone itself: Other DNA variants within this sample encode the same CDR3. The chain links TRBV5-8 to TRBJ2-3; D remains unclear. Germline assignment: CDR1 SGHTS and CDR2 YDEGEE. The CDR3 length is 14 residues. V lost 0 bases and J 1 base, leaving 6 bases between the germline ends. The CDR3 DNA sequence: TGTGCCAGCAGCTTGGGTGGGGGCACAGATACGCAGTATTTT. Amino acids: CASSLGGGTDTQYF.

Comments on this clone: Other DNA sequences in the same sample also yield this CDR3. CDR3 in amino acids: CASSIDPDRGYEQYF. CDR3 nucleotides: TGTGCCAGTAGTATAGATCCGGACAGGGGATACGAGCAGTACTTC. The rearrangement joins TRBV19 to TRBJ2-7, with 9 nucleotides matching TRBD1. The CDR3 contains 15 residues. With 0 bases clipped from V and 4 bases from J, the junction kept 4 bases outside the gene matches. The germline V gene has CDR1 LNHDA and CDR2 SQIVND (reference sequence).

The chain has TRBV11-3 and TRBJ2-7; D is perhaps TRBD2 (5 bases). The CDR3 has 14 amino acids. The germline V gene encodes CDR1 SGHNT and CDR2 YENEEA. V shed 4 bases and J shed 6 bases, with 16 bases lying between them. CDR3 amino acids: CASSSGVKGPEQYF. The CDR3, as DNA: TGTGCCAGCAGCTCCGGGGTTAAGGGCCCCGAGCAGTACTTC.

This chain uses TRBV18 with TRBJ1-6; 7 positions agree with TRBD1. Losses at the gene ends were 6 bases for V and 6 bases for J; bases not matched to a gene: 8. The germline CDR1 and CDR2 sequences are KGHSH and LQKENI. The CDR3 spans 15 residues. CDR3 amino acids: CASSRDRASNSPLHF. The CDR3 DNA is TGTGCCAGCTCGCGGGACAGAGCCTCTAATTCACCCCTCCACTTT.

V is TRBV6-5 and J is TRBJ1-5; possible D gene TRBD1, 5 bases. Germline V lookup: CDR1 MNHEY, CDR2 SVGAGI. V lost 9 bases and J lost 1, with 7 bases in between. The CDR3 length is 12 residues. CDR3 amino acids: CASRDSNQPQHF. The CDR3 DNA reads TGTGCCAGTAGGGACAGCAATCAGCCCCAGCATTTT.

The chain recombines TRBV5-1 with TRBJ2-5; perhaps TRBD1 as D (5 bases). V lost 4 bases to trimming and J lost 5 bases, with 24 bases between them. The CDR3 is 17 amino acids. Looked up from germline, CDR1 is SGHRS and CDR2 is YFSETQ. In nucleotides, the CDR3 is TGCGCCAGCAGCCCGGCCCCGACTGGGGCAAAGGGGGAGACCCAGTACTTC. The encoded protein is CASSPAPTGAKGETQYF. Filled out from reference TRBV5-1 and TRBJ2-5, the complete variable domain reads KAGVTQTPRYLIKTRGQQVTLSCSPISGHRSVSWYQQTPGQGLQFLFEYFSETQRNKGNFPGRFSGRQFSNSRSEMNVSTLELGDSALYLCASSPAPTGAKGETQYFGPGTRLLVL.

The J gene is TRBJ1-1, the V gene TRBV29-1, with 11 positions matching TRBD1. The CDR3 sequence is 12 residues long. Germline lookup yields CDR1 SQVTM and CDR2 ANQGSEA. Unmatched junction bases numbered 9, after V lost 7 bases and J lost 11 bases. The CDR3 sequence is CSAGQGAIGAFF. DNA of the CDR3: TGCAGCGCCGGACAGGGGGCGATTGGGGCTTTCTTT.

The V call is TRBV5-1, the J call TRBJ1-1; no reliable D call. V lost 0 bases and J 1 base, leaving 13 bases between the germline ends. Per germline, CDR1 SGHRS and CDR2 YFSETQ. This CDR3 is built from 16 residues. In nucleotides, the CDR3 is TGCGCCAGCAGCTTGGAAGTGCTGGGTGGGAACACTGAAGCTTTCTTT. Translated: CASSLEVLGGNTEAFF.

CDR3 amino acids: CASSSSTDTQYF. In nucleotides, the CDR3 is TGTGCCAGCAGTTCTAGCACAGATACGCAGTATTTT. J is TRBJ2-3 and V is TRBV6-6; D gene unclear. Trimming removed 4 bases at V and 0 bases at J, with 2 bases between. The germline CDR1 and CDR2 sequences are MNHNY and SVGAGI (reference sequence). This CDR3 spans 12 amino acids.

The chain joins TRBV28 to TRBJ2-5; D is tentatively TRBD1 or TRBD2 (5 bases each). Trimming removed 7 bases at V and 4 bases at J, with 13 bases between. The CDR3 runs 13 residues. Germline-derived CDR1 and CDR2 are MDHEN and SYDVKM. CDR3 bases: TGTGCCAGCATGGTAGGGACCGGAGAGACCCAGTACTTC. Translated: CASMVGTGETQYF.

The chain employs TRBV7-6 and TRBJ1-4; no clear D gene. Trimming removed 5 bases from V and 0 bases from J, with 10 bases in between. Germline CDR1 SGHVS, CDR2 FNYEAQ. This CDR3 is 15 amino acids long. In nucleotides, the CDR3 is TGTGCCAGCAGCCCTGGAATTTCAACTAATGAAAAACTGTTTTTT. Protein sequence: CASSPGISTNEKLFF.

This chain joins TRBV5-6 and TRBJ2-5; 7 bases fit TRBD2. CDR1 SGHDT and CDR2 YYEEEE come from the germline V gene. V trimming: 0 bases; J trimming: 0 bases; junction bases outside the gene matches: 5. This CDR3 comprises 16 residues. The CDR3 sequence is CASSLGRREYQETQYF. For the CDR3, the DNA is TGTGCCAGCAGCTTGGGACGGCGGGAGTACCAAGAGACCCAGTACTTC.

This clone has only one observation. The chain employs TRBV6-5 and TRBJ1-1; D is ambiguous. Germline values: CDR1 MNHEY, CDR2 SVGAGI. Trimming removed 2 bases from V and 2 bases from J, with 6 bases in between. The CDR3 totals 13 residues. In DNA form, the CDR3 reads TGTGCCAGCAGTTACGACCTTAACACTGAAGCTTTCTTT. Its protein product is CASSYDLNTEAFF.

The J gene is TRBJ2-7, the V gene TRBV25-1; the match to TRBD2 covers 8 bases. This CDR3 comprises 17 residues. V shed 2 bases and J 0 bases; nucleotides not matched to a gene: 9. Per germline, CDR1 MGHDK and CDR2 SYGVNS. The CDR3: CASSEPVAGLTSYEQYF. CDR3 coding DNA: TGTGCCAGCAGTGAACCCGTAGCGGGGCTAACCTCCTACGAGCAGTACTTC.

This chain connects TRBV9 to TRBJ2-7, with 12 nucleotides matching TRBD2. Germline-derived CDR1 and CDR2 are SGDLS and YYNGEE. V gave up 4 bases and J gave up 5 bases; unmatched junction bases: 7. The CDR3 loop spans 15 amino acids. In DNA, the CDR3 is TGTGCCAGCAGCCTCCGGACTAGCGGGATTGACGAGCAGTACTTC. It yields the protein CASSLRTSGIDEQYF. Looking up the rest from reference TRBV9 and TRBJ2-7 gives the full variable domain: DSGVTQTPKHLITATGQRVTLRCSPRSGDLSVYWYQQSLDQGLQFLIQYYNGEERAKGNILERFSAQQFPDLHSELNLSSLELGDSALYFCASSLRTSGIDEQYFGPGTRLTVT.

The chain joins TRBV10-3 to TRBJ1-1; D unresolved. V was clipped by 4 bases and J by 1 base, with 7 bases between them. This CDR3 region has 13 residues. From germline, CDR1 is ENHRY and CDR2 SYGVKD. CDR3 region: CAISGGGNTEAFF. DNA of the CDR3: TGTGCCATCAGTGGGGGAGGGAACACTGAAGCTTTCTTT.

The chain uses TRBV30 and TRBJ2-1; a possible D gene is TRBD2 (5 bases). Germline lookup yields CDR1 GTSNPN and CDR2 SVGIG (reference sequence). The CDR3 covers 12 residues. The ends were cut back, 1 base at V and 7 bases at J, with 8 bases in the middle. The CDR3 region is CAWSDRRNEQFF. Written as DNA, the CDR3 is TGTGCCTGGAGTGATAGGAGGAATGAGCAGTTCTTC.

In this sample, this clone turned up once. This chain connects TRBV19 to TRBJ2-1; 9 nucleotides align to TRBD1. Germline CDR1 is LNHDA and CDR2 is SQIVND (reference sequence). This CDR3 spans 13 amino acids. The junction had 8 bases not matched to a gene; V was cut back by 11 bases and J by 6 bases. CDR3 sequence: CASRDRAVNEQFF. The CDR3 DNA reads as TGTGCCTCCAGGGACAGGGCGGTCAATGAGCAGTTCTTC.

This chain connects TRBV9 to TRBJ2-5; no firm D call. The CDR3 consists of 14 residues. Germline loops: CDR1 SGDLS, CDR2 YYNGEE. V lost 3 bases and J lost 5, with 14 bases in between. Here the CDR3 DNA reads TGTGCCAGCAGCGCCACCCGTCGTGGGGAGACCCAGTACTTC. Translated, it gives CASSATRRGETQYF. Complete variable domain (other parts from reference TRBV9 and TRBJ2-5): DSGVTQTPKHLITATGQRVTLRCSPRSGDLSVYWYQQSLDQGLQFLIQYYNGEERAKGNILERFSAQQFPDLHSELNLSSLELGDSALYFCASSATRRGETQYFGPGTRLLVL.

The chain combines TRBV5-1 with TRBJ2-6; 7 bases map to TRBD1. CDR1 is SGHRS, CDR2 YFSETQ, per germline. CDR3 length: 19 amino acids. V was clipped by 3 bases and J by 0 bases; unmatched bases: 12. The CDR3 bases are TGCGCCAGCAGCTGGGGGTCGAGGACAGGTCCCTCTGGGGCCAACGTCCTGACTTTC. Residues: CASSWGSRTGPSGANVLTF.